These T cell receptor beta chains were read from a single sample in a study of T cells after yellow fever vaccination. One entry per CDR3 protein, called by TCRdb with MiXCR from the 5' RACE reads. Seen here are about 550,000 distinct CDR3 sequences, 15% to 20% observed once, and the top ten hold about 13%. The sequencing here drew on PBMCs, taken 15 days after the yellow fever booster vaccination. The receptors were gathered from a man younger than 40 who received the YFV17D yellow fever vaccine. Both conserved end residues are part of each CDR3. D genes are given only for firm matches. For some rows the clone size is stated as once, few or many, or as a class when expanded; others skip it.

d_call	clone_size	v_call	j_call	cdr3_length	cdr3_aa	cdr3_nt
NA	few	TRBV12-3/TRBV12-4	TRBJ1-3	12	CASSASGNTIYF	TGTGCCAGCTCGGCCTCTGGAAACACCATATATTTT
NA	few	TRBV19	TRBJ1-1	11	CASSPSVEAFF	TGTGCCAGTAGTCCCTCGGTTGAGGCTTTCTTT
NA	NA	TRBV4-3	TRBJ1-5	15	CASSQGWDLVQPQHF	TGCGCCAGCAGCCAAGGTTGGGATCTCGTTCAGCCCCAGCATTTT
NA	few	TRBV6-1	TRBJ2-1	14	CASSIRRDYNEQFF	TGTGCCAGCAGTATCAGACGGGACTACAATGAGCAGTTCTTC
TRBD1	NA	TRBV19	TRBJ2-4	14	CASSIWDRINIQYF	TGTGCCAGTAGTATCTGGGACAGGATAAACATTCAGTACTTC
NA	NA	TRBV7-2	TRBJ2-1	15	CASSPTSRAYNEQFF	TGTGCCAGCAGCCCAACAAGCAGGGCGTACAATGAGCAGTTCTTC
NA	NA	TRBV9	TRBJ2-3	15	CASSVARGGTDTQYF	TGTGCCAGCAGCGTAGCTCGCGGGGGCACAGATACGCAGTATTTT
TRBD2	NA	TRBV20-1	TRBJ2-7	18	CSARGGLAGGKSSYEQYF	TGCAGTGCTAGAGGGGGACTAGCGGGAGGAAAAAGTTCCTACGAGCAGTACTTC
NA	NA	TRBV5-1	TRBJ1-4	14	CASSEDGFNEKLFF	TGCGCCAGCAGCGAGGACGGATTTAATGAAAAACTGTTTTTT
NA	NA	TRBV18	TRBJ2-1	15	CASSTQVGGYNEQFF	TGTGCCAGCTCAACTCAAGTCGGGGGATACAATGAGCAGTTCTTC
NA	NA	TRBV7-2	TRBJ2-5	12	CASSLLVGTQYF	TGTGCCAGCAGCTTACTAGTAGGGACCCAGTACTTC
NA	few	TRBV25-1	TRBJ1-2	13	CASSAGETYGYTF	TGTGCCAGCAGTGCGGGAGAGACGTATGGCTACACCTTC
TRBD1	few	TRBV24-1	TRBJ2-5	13	CATARDRYGTQYF	TGTGCCACAGCGCGGGACAGGTACGGGACCCAGTACTTC
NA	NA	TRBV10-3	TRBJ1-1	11	CAISGGSEAFF	TGTGCCATCAGTGGGGGGAGTGAAGCTTTCTTT
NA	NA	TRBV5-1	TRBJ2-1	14	CASSLMWEDDEQFF	TGCGCCAGCAGCTTAATGTGGGAGGACGATGAGCAGTTCTTC
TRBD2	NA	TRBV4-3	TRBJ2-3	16	CASSQTLAGAVDTQYF	TGCGCCAGCAGCCAAACACTAGCGGGAGCCGTAGATACGCAGTATTTT
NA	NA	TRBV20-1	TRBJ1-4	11	CSARERGKLFF	TGCAGTGCTAGGGAGAGGGGAAAACTGTTTTTT
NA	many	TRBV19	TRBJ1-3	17	CASSSWGPGYSGNTIYF	TGTGCCAGTAGTTCCTGGGGACCGGGCTACTCTGGAAACACCATATATTTT
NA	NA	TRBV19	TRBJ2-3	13	CASSIDRTDTQYF	TGTGCCAGTAGTATCGACAGGACAGATACGCAGTATTTT
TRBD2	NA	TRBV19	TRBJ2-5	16	CASSRWGGEVGETQYF	TGTGCCAGTAGTCGCTGGGGGGGGGAGGTCGGAGAGACCCAGTACTTC
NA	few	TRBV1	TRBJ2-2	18	CTSSQDFRTSGRPGELFF	TGCACCAGCAGCCAAGATTTCCGGACTAGCGGGAGGCCGGGGGAGCTGTTTTTT
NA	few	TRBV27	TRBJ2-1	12	CASSFVQGEQFF	TGTGCCAGCAGTTTCGTTCAGGGTGAGCAGTTCTTC
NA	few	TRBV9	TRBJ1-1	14	CASSVVEGNAEAFF	TGTGCCAGCAGCGTAGTTGAGGGCAACGCTGAAGCTTTCTTT
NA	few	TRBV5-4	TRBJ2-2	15	CASSPGGSPTGELFF	TGTGCCAGCAGCCCCGGGGGTTCGCCCACCGGGGAGCTGTTTTTT
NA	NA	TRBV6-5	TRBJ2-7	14	CASITGFGTYEQYF	TGTGCCAGCATTACGGGGTTCGGAACCTACGAGCAGTACTTC
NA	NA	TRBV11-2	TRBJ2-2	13	CASSSVNTGELFF	TGTGCCAGCAGCTCAGTGAACACCGGGGAGCTGTTTTTT
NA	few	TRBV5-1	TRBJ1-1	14	CASSLDRVATEAFF	TGCGCCAGCAGCTTGGACAGGGTCGCGACTGAAGCTTTCTTT
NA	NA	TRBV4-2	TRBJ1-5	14	CASSQDVSNQPQHF	TGTGCCAGCAGCCAAGATGTGAGCAATCAGCCCCAGCATTTT
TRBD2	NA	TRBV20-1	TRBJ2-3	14	CSHTSGGSTDTQYF	TGCAGTCACACCTCGGGGGGGAGCACAGATACGCAGTATTTT
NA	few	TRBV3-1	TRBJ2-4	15	CASSPGQPGKNIQYF	TGTGCCAGCAGCCCCGGACAGCCGGGGAAAAACATTCAGTACTTC
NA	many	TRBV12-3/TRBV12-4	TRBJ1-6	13	CASSLYAASPLHF	TGTGCCAGCAGTTTATATGCGGCGTCACCCCTCCACTTT
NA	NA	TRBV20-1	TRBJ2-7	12	CSAPKQSYEQYF	TGCAGTGCCCCCAAGCAGAGCTACGAGCAGTACTTC
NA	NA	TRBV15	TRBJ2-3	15	CATSRAPGSTDTQYF	TGTGCCACCAGCAGAGCTCCGGGGTCCACGGATACGCAGTATTTT
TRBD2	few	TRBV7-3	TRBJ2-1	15	CASSRAGGSVNEQFF	TGTGCCAGCAGCAGAGCGGGAGGATCGGTGAATGAGCAGTTCTTC
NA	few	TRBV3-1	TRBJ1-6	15	CASSSRGIYNSPLHF	TGTGCCAGCAGCTCCCGGGGGATTTATAATTCACCCCTCCACTTT
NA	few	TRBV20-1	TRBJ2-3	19	CSAPNGGARRGIGTDTQYF	TGCAGTGCTCCTAACGGCGGGGCTAGGCGGGGCATAGGCACAGATACGCAGTATTTT
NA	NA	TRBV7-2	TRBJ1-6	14	CASSLPPPNSPLHF	TGTGCCAGCAGCCTACCACCACCTAATTCACCCCTCCACTTT
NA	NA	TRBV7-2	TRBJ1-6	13	CASSLGQLTPLHF	TGTGCCAGCAGCTTAGGCCAGCTTACACCCCTCCACTTT
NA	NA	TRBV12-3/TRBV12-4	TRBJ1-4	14	CASTTGLRNEKLFF	TGTGCCAGCACCACCGGACTGCGAAATGAAAAACTGTTTTTT
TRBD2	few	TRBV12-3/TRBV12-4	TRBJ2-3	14	CASTSGLAGDTQYF	TGTGCCAGCACCTCGGGACTAGCTGGGGATACGCAGTATTTT
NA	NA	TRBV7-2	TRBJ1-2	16	CASSSTGAGLNYGYTF	TGTGCCAGCAGCTCTACCGGGGCAGGGCTAAACTATGGCTACACCTTC
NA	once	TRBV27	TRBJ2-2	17	CASRPRGAGLLTGELFF	TGTGCCAGCAGACCCCGGGGGGCGGGACTACTCACCGGGGAGCTGTTTTTT